This record looks at one TCR beta chain sequence and its context. The antigen remains undetermined. The CDR3 sequence is 13 residues long. Germline trimming cut 7 bases from V and 3 bases from J; bases unmatched to any gene: 5. The germline V gene has CDR1 MNHEY and CDR2 SVGAGI. At deep level, the assay was performed. In the authors' workflow: Filtering differed for immunoSEQ, which gave only junction sequences without quality scores. Generated by immunoSEQ multiplex PCR, the TCRdb table keeps only in-frame clones and is missing some. The D gene and trimming were derived from the DNA, and the V and J assignments and clone size from that table. The table records some 2,100,000 clones, 90% to 97% of them present only once. Memory CD4+ cells were the fraction left after CD45RA+ naive selection. The sample originates from a study of shared clonotypes between healthy human individuals. The study, taken as a whole, reports: The sharing of roughly 5% of naive CD4 clonotypes was seen across a handful of donors.

The gene calls are TRBV6-5 and TRBJ1-2, with 7 bases that match TRBD1. The material sequenced was naive CD4+ T cells sorted from blood. The sample's subset: CD45RA+ positively selected. The TCR comes from a man aged 18 to 30 in good health. CDR3 amino acids: CASKRGQHYGYTF. CDR3 bases: TGTGCCAGCAAAAGGGGACAGCACTATGGCTACACCTTC.